This TCR beta chain comes out of a study of post-analysis software for immune sequencing data. Prepared libraries of TCR beta cDNA carried unique molecular identifiers. MiXCR, run by TCRdb on the PCR reads, gives a single entry per CDR3 protein. The data contain roughly 800,000 distinct CDR3 sequences, just over 45% of them singletons. Findings and caveats of the study: Five or six TRBV segments, TRBV5-6, TRBV5-1 and TRBV20-1 among them, were found more frequent in patients than controls.

Trimming left V 6 bases short and J 4 bases short, with 19 bases between. The CDR3 is 16 residues long. For this clonotype: Antigen unknown.

The receptor's source is a girl between 5 and 17 years old with multiple sclerosis. This chain uses TRBV12-3 or TRBV12-4 with TRBJ2-1; no reliable D call. Sequenced: blood. In DNA form, the CDR3 reads TGTGCCAGCAGCTTTGGGCGGCCCCCGGCGTACAATGAGCAGTTCTTC. It codes for CASSFGRPPAYNEQFF.